These 8 T cell receptor beta chains were sequenced from one sample in a study of blood T cell repertoires in COVID-19. This table comes from immunoSEQ multiplex PCR, and its TCRdb copy is limited to in-frame clones, with some not included. The sample consists of about 200,000 clones, under 90% of them appearing once. Input material: PBMCs or T cells enriched from blood (not recorded which). The receptors were gathered from a woman aged 25 to 39 with acute COVID-19.

This clone has just a few counts. The rearrangement joins TRBV24-1 to TRBJ1-1; D gene unclear. The germline CDR1 and CDR2 sequences are KGHDR and SFDVKD. The CDR3 totals 14 residues. V shed 3 bases and J shed 6 bases, with 13 bases lying between them. CDR3 sequence: CATSDPRAGSEAFF. DNA for the CDR3: TGTGCCACCAGTGATCCTAGGGCGGGGTCTGAAGCTTTCTTT.

CDR3 nucleotides: TGTGCCAGCAGTGAATTTGGGGCAAGACGTAATGAAAAACTGTTTTTT. The encoded protein is CASSEFGARRNEKLFF. The rearrangement links TRBV25-1 to TRBJ1-4, with a tentative D call TRBD1 (5 bases). Germline lookup yields CDR1 MGHDK and CDR2 SYGVNS. V was trimmed by 1 base and J by 4 bases, leaving 13 bases between them. The CDR3 runs to 16 residues.

This chain joins TRBV30 and TRBJ1-2, with D uncertain. Trimming pared 3 bases from V and 2 bases from J, leaving 7 bases between. The CDR3 loop spans 12 amino acids. Germline V lookup: CDR1 GTSNPN, CDR2 SVGIG (reference sequence). The CDR3 region has the DNA TGTGCCTGGAGGACGGGGAACTATGGCTACACCTTC. Protein: CAWRTGNYGYTF.

V usage is TRBV7-3 and J usage is TRBJ1-1; D remains unclear. CDR1 and CDR2 (germline): SGHTA, FQGTGA. The V end lost 3 bases, the J end lost 2 bases, and 7 bases lay between the germline ends. The CDR3 covers 13 residues. The CDR3 is CASSFRINTEAFF. CDR3 nucleotide sequence: TGTGCCAGCAGCTTCAGGATCAACACTGAAGCTTTCTTT. The full variable domain, rest sourced from reference TRBV7-3 and TRBJ1-1, is GAGVSQTPSNKVTEKGKYVELRCDPISGHTALYWYRQSLGQGPEFLIYFQGTGAADDSGLPNDRFFAVRPEGSVSTLKIQRTERGDSAVYLCASSFRINTEAFFGQGTRLTVV.

V usage is TRBV24-1 and J usage is TRBJ2-2; 10 bases map to TRBD1. CDR1 KGHDR and CDR2 SFDVKD come from the germline V gene. The CDR3 is 14 amino acids. The V gene end was trimmed by 9 bases and the J gene end by 3 bases; junction bases not matched to a gene: 3. The CDR3 sequence is CATLGTGDTGELFF. The CDR3 region has the DNA TGTGCCACCTTAGGGACAGGGGACACCGGGGAGCTGTTTTTT.

DNA for the CDR3: TGTGCCAGCAGCCGAACAGGGGAGACTAATGAAAAACTGTTTTTT. Its protein is CASSRTGETNEKLFF. The rearrangement links TRBV7-6 to TRBJ1-4, with 7 positions matching TRBD1. The CDR3 consists of 15 residues. Germline values: CDR1 SGHVS, CDR2 FNYEAQ. V dropped 5 bases and J dropped 2; count of bases not matched to a gene: 5.

This chain joins TRBV18 and TRBJ1-2, with D possibly matching TRBD1 (5 bases). This CDR3 is built from 14 residues. CDR1 is KGHSH, CDR2 LQKENI, per germline. The V and J ends lost 6 bases and 7 bases respectively, with 18 bases between them. CDR3 DNA: TGTGCCAGCTCCCCAGGAGGGGCAGGCATTGGCTACACCTTC. Amino acids: CASSPGGAGIGYTF.

This chain uses TRBV27 with TRBJ1-4; possibly TRBD1 for D (6 bases). CDR1 MNHEY and CDR2 SMNVEV come from the germline V gene (reference sequence). V shed 1 base and J shed 0 bases, with 12 bases lying between them. This CDR3 has 17 residues. Here the CDR3 reads CASSLFSGVATNEKLFF. The CDR3, as DNA: TGTGCCAGCAGTTTATTCTCAGGGGTTGCAACTAATGAAAAACTGTTTTTT.